A selection of T cell receptor beta chains follows, all from one sample in a study of radiation and T cells in renal cell carcinoma. Clones were read by immunoSEQ multiplex PCR, and TCRdb kept only the in-frame ones, dropping some. The sample lists about 150,000 clones, 88% occurring once. This specimen was blood, taken from a patient whose treatment included radiotherapy and nephrectomy. These receptors were taken from a woman between 50 and 59 years old with renal cell carcinoma. Each CDR3 is given with its conserved first and last residue. The D gene is left open where the match is weak. Not every row has a clone size; where given, it reads once, few, many or a size class.

v_gene,d_gene,j_gene,abundance,CDR3nt,CDR3aa
TRBV18,-,TRBJ2-1,few,TGTGCCAGCTCTCCCCCCTGGGGGCCGGGGCACAATGAGCAGTTCTTC,CASSPPWGPGHNEQFF
TRBV5-4,-,TRBJ2-5,-,TGTGCCAGCAGCTTGGTACAAATGGAGACCCAGTACTTC,CASSLVQMETQYF
TRBV30,TRBD2,TRBJ2-3,once,TGTGCCTGGAGTGTTGGTCTAGCGGGGGGGGTGGATACGCAGTATTTT,CAWSVGLAGGVDTQYF
TRBV19,-,TRBJ2-5,-,TGTGCCAGTAGTGGGCTAGCAGCGGAGACCCAGTACTTC,CASSGLAAETQYF
TRBV6-5,-,TRBJ1-1,-,TGTGCCAGCAGTTACGACGGAGGGCCCCTGAACACTGAAGCTTTCTTT,CASSYDGGPLNTEAFF
TRBV7-9,-,TRBJ2-2,-,TGTGCCAGCAGGTTCACCGGGGAGCTGTTTTTT,CASRFTGELFF
TRBV18,-,TRBJ1-2,few,TGTGCCAGCTCACAGGATAACTATGGCTACACCTTC,CASSQDNYGYTF
TRBV5-4,TRBD1,TRBJ2-7,-,TGTGCCAGCAGCGCCGGGACAGGACACTACGAGCAGTACTTC,CASSAGTGHYEQYF
TRBV19,-,TRBJ1-2,-,TGTGCCAGTAGTATAGACCCAGGGTCCCTCTATGGCTACACCTTC,CASSIDPGSLYGYTF
TRBV6-6,-,TRBJ2-3,-,TGTGCCAGCAGTTACTCGGGTAGCACAGATACGCAGTATTTT,CASSYSGSTDTQYF
TRBV7-9,TRBD1,TRBJ1-2,-,TGTGCCAGCAGCCCCCCAACAGGGGGTGGCTACACCTTC,CASSPPTGGGYTF
TRBV19,TRBD1,TRBJ1-5,-,TGTGCCAGTAGTATGCCCGACAGGGGGAATCAGCCCCAGCATTTT,CASSMPDRGNQPQHF
TRBV15,-,TRBJ2-2,-,TGTGCCACTACGTCGGTCGGGGGGCTCCCGAGGCAGGGCGGGGAGCTGTTTTTT,CATTSVGGLPRQGGELFF
TRBV7-2,-,TRBJ2-5,-,TGTGCCAGCAGCTCCGAAGAGACCCAGTACTTC,CASSSEETQYF
TRBV7-2,-,TRBJ2-7,-,TGTGCCAGCAGCTTAGAATCCGGGTCGGGCGAGCAGTACTTC,CASSLESGSGEQYF